Following are 10 T cell receptor beta chains from one sample sequenced in a study of blood T cell repertoires in COVID-19 (TCRdb year 2020). Library method: the immunoSEQ multiplex PCR assay. In TCRdb, the immuneACCESS table is reduced to in-frame sequences with V and J assigned. These tables do not hold every clone; where another copy was compared, an unresolved V gene accounts for under half, and the others remain unexplained. The sample data list 20,000 to 25,000 clones, and around 70% of these were observed just once. The top ten constitute around 20% of the sample. Sequenced: peripheral blood. All receptors derive from a human donor in a cohort sampled during active or convalescent COVID-19.

The genes are TRBV6-5 and TRBJ1-3; D might be TRBD1 (5 bases). The CDR3 covers 13 residues. The V gene's germline CDR1 is MNHEY and CDR2 SVGAGI. Trimming removed 5 bases from V and 4 bases from J, with 9 bases in between. CDR3 protein: CASSQGRGNTIYF. Written as DNA, the CDR3 is TGTGCCAGCAGTCAGGGTAGGGGAAACACCATATATTTT.

The chain is built from TRBV6-6 and TRBJ2-7; 13 nucleotides line up with TRBD2. Germline CDR1 is MNHNY and CDR2 is SVGAGI (reference sequence). This CDR3 comprises 20 residues. J gave up 4 bases and V 6 bases, and 21 bases lay outside the gene matches. The CDR3 DNA reads as TGTGCCAGCAGCCCCATAGGGGTCGGTGGACTAGCGGGAGAAAAATACGAGCAGTACTTC. Protein: CASSPIGVGGLAGEKYEQYF.

This clone came up a few times. The chain employs TRBV6-6 and TRBJ2-7; 11 bases map to TRBD2. CDR1 is MNHNY and CDR2 is SVGAGI in the germline V gene (reference sequence). The CDR3 runs 21 residues. V shed 6 bases and J 7 bases; nucleotides not matched to a gene: 29. The chain's CDR3 is CASSQRTLGGYELAGDREQYF. The CDR3 DNA reads TGTGCCAGCAGCCAACGAACCTTAGGGGGGTACGAACTAGCGGGAGATAGAGAGCAGTACTTC.

V gene TRBV6-2 or TRBV6-3 combines with J gene TRBJ2-5; 7 nucleotides match TRBD2. The CDR3 length is 17 residues. Germline loops: CDR1 MNHEY, CDR2 SVGEGT. Losses at the gene ends were 2 bases for V and 2 bases for J; bases not matched to a gene: 11. The CDR3 is CASSYDVSAGKQETQYF. The CDR3 nucleotides are TGTGCCAGCAGTTACGATGTTTCAGCGGGAAAACAAGAGACCCAGTACTTC.

In this sample, this clone turned up once. The chain recombines TRBV27 with TRBJ2-3, with TRBD2 identical over 9 bases. After removal of 2 bases from V and 4 bases from J, the junction contained 1 base not matched to a gene. This CDR3 has 14 residues. Germline assignment: CDR1 MNHEY and CDR2 SMNVEV (reference sequence). The CDR3 loop reads CASSLAGGADTQYF. The CDR3, as DNA: TGTGCCAGCAGTTTAGCGGGAGGGGCAGATACGCAGTATTTT.

Here the CDR3 reads CASRSGTSTTEQYF. In DNA form, the CDR3 reads TGTGCCAGCAGGTCCGGGACTAGCACTACCGAGCAGTACTTC. V is TRBV9 and J is TRBJ2-7; 9 bases are shared with TRBD2. The CDR3 has 14 residues. With 5 bases clipped from V and 6 bases from J, the junction kept 9 bases outside the gene matches. CDR1 SGDLS and CDR2 YYNGEE come from the germline V gene.

This chain links TRBV28 with TRBJ1-1; 7 nucleotides agree with TRBD1. The CDR3 covers 17 residues. Germline V gene sequence: CDR1 MDHEN, CDR2 SYDVKM. Germline trimming cut 4 bases from V and 1 base from J; bases unmatched to any gene: 12. The CDR3 protein is CASSWGRQGWENTEAFF. Here the CDR3 DNA reads TGTGCCAGCAGTTGGGGGAGACAGGGATGGGAGAACACTGAAGCTTTCTTT.

V and J are TRBV7-2 and TRBJ2-3, with 8 bases that match TRBD2. CDR1 is SGHTA, CDR2 FQGNSA, per germline. The CDR3 extends over 15 amino acids. V lost 4 bases, J lost 5 bases, and 8 bases stayed unmatched. CDR3 sequence reads: CASSSTSAGGDTQYF. The CDR3 region has the DNA TGTGCCAGCAGCTCGACTAGCGCGGGGGGAGATACGCAGTATTTT.

V gene TRBV7-9 combines with J gene TRBJ1-1; a weak D match, TRBD1 (5 bases). CDR3 size: 15 residues. In germline, CDR1 is SEHNR, CDR2 FQNEAQ (reference sequence). V lost 6 bases, J lost 5 bases, and 19 bases lay in between. CDR3 in DNA: TGTGCCAGCAGTTCCAGCGTAGGGGCGCGGACTGAAGCTTTCTTT. As protein: CASSSSVGARTEAFF. Complete variable domain (other parts from reference TRBV7-9 and TRBJ1-1): DTGVSQNPRHKITKRGQNVTFRCDPISEHNRLYWYRQTLGQGPEFLTYFQNEAQLEKSRLLSDRFSAERPKGSFSTLEIQRTEQGDSAMYLCASSSSVGARTEAFFGQGTRLTVV.

The chain couples TRBV7-6 to TRBJ1-3, with D uncertain. Germline CDR1 is SGHVS and CDR2 is FNYEAQ. This CDR3 spans 18 amino acids. The germline V and J ends were trimmed by 3 bases and 1 base, with 19 bases remaining between them. CDR3 residues: CASSFSPAAGYSGNTIYF. CDR3 DNA: TGTGCCAGCAGCTTTAGTCCGGCTGCAGGATATTCTGGAAACACCATATATTTT.